These T cell receptor beta chains were read from a single sample in a study of blood T cell repertoires in COVID-19. Repertoires were generated with immunoSEQ multiplex PCR, while TCRdb's copy carries only in-frame clones and drops some. This table has roughly 170,000 clones, 87% appearing once. Source material: peripheral blood. The origin of the receptors is a woman in her 70s with COVID-19, enrolled during active disease. Each CDR3 is given with its conserved first and last residue. Fields, in order: V gene, J gene, CDR3 protein.

v_call: TRBV19; j_call: TRBJ2-2; cdr3_aa: CASSIGGQRDTGELFF
v_call: TRBV29-1; j_call: TRBJ2-7; cdr3_aa: CSAREGLAFEQYF
v_call: TRBV11-1; j_call: TRBJ2-7; cdr3_aa: CASSLETSGAYEQYF
v_call: TRBV20-1; j_call: TRBJ1-6; cdr3_aa: CSASTGQTNSPLHF
v_call: TRBV24-1; j_call: TRBJ1-1; cdr3_aa: CATSDTSDRVSEAFF
v_call: TRBV3-1/TRBV3-2; j_call: TRBJ2-2; cdr3_aa: CASTTSGATGELFF
v_call: TRBV18; j_call: TRBJ1-5; cdr3_aa: CASSFGRLQPQHF
v_call: TRBV29-1; j_call: TRBJ2-7; cdr3_aa: CSVAGTGFYEQYF
v_call: TRBV5-1; j_call: TRBJ1-6; cdr3_aa: CASSLLSGGNSPLHF
v_call: TRBV19; j_call: TRBJ1-4; cdr3_aa: CASSVESPTTNEKLFF
v_call: TRBV30; j_call: TRBJ1-2; cdr3_aa: CAWSVPGLYYGYTF
v_call: TRBV19; j_call: TRBJ2-2; cdr3_aa: CASSNRDWDGELFF
v_call: TRBV5-1; j_call: TRBJ1-1; cdr3_aa: CASKLQGMNTEAFF
v_call: TRBV10-3; j_call: TRBJ2-3; cdr3_aa: CAISESGVDTQYF
v_call: TRBV6-5; j_call: TRBJ2-1; cdr3_aa: CASSITGTDKFF
v_call: TRBV6-4; j_call: TRBJ2-1; cdr3_aa: CASSDGGRFEVWEQFF
v_call: TRBV7-3; j_call: TRBJ2-1; cdr3_aa: CASSTGTSQNEQFF
v_call: TRBV7-3; j_call: TRBJ1-4; cdr3_aa: CASSLKGATNEKLFF
v_call: TRBV28; j_call: TRBJ1-2; cdr3_aa: CASMRPPGYTF
v_call: TRBV4-1; j_call: TRBJ1-2; cdr3_aa: CASSQDSGGNYGYTF
v_call: TRBV5-1; j_call: TRBJ1-6; cdr3_aa: CASSFEYGTEINSPLHF
v_call: TRBV3-1/TRBV3-2; j_call: TRBJ2-1; cdr3_aa: CASTASGRAVVQFF
v_call: TRBV18; j_call: TRBJ2-3; cdr3_aa: CASSQMTGSDTQYF
v_call: TRBV29-1; j_call: TRBJ1-5; cdr3_aa: CSVVLGQGHQPQHF
v_call: TRBV29-1; j_call: TRBJ2-2; cdr3_aa: CSVEEGGFGRTGELFF
v_call: TRBV28; j_call: TRBJ1-2; cdr3_aa: CASRIGTGDYGYTF
v_call: TRBV18; j_call: TRBJ2-5; cdr3_aa: CASSPILTEETQYF
v_call: TRBV5-1; j_call: TRBJ2-5; cdr3_aa: CASSPGTARETQYF
v_call: TRBV29-1; j_call: TRBJ2-6; cdr3_aa: CSVYPGQGGSGANVLTF
v_call: TRBV3-1/TRBV3-2; j_call: TRBJ1-1; cdr3_aa: CASSQGQGSEAFF
v_call: TRBV7-8; j_call: TRBJ2-4; cdr3_aa: CASSLVRFPGASGRAKNIQYF
v_call: TRBV5-4; j_call: TRBJ1-1; cdr3_aa: CASSLAGNTEAFF
v_call: TRBV9; j_call: TRBJ1-5; cdr3_aa: CASSVDQGRWVPQHF
v_call: TRBV7-6; j_call: TRBJ2-2; cdr3_aa: CASSNGGAGPNTGELFF
v_call: TRBV29-1; j_call: TRBJ2-5; cdr3_aa: CSALRENQETQYF
v_call: TRBV28; j_call: TRBJ2-2; cdr3_aa: CASSFQGRIGELFF
v_call: TRBV4-2; j_call: TRBJ2-3; cdr3_aa: CASSQDTGTDTQYF
v_call: TRBV28; j_call: TRBJ1-2; cdr3_aa: CASSRTGGANYGYTF
v_call: TRBV5-1; j_call: TRBJ1-1; cdr3_aa: CASSLGAETLNTEAFF
v_call: TRBV5-6; j_call: TRBJ2-4; cdr3_aa: CASSLEASGTAKNIQYF
v_call: TRBV5-1; j_call: TRBJ2-3; cdr3_aa: CASRLTSGADTQYF
v_call: TRBV11-2; j_call: TRBJ1-1; cdr3_aa: CASSSFGQGYTEAFF
v_call: TRBV7-3; j_call: TRBJ2-1; cdr3_aa: CASSPGQGAIEQFF
v_call: TRBV30; j_call: TRBJ2-2; cdr3_aa: CAWSVGTGGIMDTGELFF
v_call: TRBV6-5; j_call: TRBJ2-1; cdr3_aa: CASSPIQGGQFF
v_call: TRBV4-1; j_call: TRBJ1-1; cdr3_aa: CASSPSRGGAEAFF
v_call: TRBV4-1; j_call: TRBJ2-7; cdr3_aa: CASSQAQGSTYEQYF